A selection of T cell receptor beta chains follows, all from one sample in a study of long-term antiretroviral therapy in people with HIV. Clones were read by immunoSEQ multiplex PCR, and TCRdb kept only the in-frame ones, dropping some. The table includes under 20,000 clones, approximately 94% detected once. The source was unsorted PBMCs, collected nearly 6.5 years after starting antiretroviral therapy. Receptors originate from a woman in her forties or fifties with HIV. The CDR3 runs from the conserved cysteine through the conserved F or W. Each record gives: clone size, D gene, J gene, V gene, CDR3 protein, CDR3 DNA. A D gene is named only where the DNA matches it firmly. The size entry is marked missing in some rows and otherwise reads once, few, many or a size class.

NA,NA,TRBJ2-7,TRBV6-6,CASSYTSPDTYEQYF,TGTGCCAGCAGTTATACTAGCCCTGATACCTACGAGCAGTACTTC
NA,NA,TRBJ2-5,TRBV9,CASSPGGFQETQYF,TGTGCCAGCAGCCCAGGCGGCTTCCAAGAGACCCAGTACTTC
NA,NA,TRBJ2-6,TRBV28,CASSQAQGMSPSSGANVLTF,TGTGCCAGCAGCCAGGCCCAGGGAATGTCTCCCAGCTCTGGGGCCAACGTCCTGACTTTC
NA,NA,TRBJ1-4,TRBV13,CASSLGPTSNEKLFF,TGTGCCAGCAGCTTAGGACCAACCTCTAATGAAAAACTGTTTTTT
NA,TRBD2,TRBJ2-7,TRBV6-1,CASSLRVAGSYEQYF,TGTGCCAGCAGCCTACGGGTAGCGGGATCCTACGAGCAGTACTTC
NA,NA,TRBJ2-1,TRBV7-3,CASSFRGTMLYNEQFF,TGTGCCAGCAGCTTTAGGGGGACAATGTTGTACAATGAGCAGTTCTTC
NA,NA,TRBJ1-5,TRBV6-5,CASGHVNQPQHF,TGTGCCAGCGGACACGTCAATCAGCCCCAGCATTTT
NA,TRBD1,TRBJ2-1,TRBV2,CASSVKGPSLQGAYNEQFF,TGTGCCAGCAGTGTTAAAGGGCCGTCCTTACAGGGGGCCTACAATGAGCAGTTCTTC
NA,NA,TRBJ2-5,TRBV9,CASSVEEGQTQYF,TGTGCCAGCAGCGTAGAGGAGGGGCAGACCCAGTACTTC
NA,NA,TRBJ1-3,TRBV5-4,CASSFGGGNTIYF,TGTGCCAGCAGCTTTGGGGGAGGAAACACCATATATTTT
NA,TRBD1,TRBJ2-1,TRBV7-9,CASSKGTGSNEQFF,TGTGCCAGCAGCAAAGGGACAGGATCCAATGAGCAGTTCTTC
NA,TRBD2,TRBJ2-3,TRBV18,CASSPQLAETDTQYF,TGTGCCAGCTCACCCCAACTAGCGGAGACAGATACGCAGTATTTT
NA,NA,TRBJ1-4,TRBV28,CASSLAPQGEEKLFF,TGTGCCAGCAGTTTAGCCCCCCAAGGAGAAGAAAAACTGTTTTTT
NA,NA,TRBJ2-5,TRBV5-1,CASMDYPSETQYF,TGCGCCAGCATGGATTACCCCTCGGAGACCCAGTACTTC
NA,TRBD2,TRBJ2-3,TRBV2,CASSKIAGVTDTQYF,TGTGCCAGCAGTAAAATAGCGGGAGTCACAGATACGCAGTATTTT
NA,NA,TRBJ2-7,TRBV6-5,CASSYGIGKSSYEQYF,TGTGCCAGCAGTTACGGGATTGGGAAGAGCTCCTACGAGCAGTACTTC
NA,NA,TRBJ2-1,TRBV4-1,CASSQDGLKYNEQFF,TGCGCCAGCAGCCAAGACGGGCTGAAATACAATGAGCAGTTCTTC
NA,NA,TRBJ2-5,TRBV19,CASSIRGETQYF,TGTGCCAGTAGTATAAGGGGGGAGACCCAGTACTTC
NA,NA,TRBJ2-3,TRBV6-1,CASSEGSTDTQYF,TGTGCCAGCAGTGAAGGTAGCACAGATACGCAGTATTTT
NA,TRBD1,TRBJ2-1,TRBV6-1,CASSRGTVYNEQFF,TGTGCCAGCAGCCGAGGGACAGTTTACAATGAGCAGTTCTTC
NA,NA,TRBJ2-3,TRBV7-7,CASSLGSGSTDTQYF,TGTGCTAGCAGCTTAGGGTCGGGTAGCACAGATACGCAGTATTTT
NA,NA,TRBJ2-1,TRBV27,CASSLEGPYNEQFF,TGTGCCAGCAGTTTAGAAGGGCCTTACAATGAGCAGTTCTTC
once,NA,TRBJ2-2,TRBV18,CASSPPVDLNTGELFF,TGTGCCAGCTCACCACCGGTGGACTTAAACACCGGGGAGCTGTTTTTT
NA,NA,TRBJ1-4,TRBV5-4,CASSPGASRATNEKLFF,TGTGCCAGCAGCCCAGGGGCATCCAGGGCAACTAATGAAAAACTGTTTTTT
few,TRBD1,TRBJ2-1,TRBV4-1,CASSQEGQQYNEQFF,TGCGCCAGCAGCCAAGAGGGACAGCAGTACAATGAGCAGTTCTTC
NA,TRBD2,TRBJ2-1,TRBV14,CASSPTPGLAGSSSYNEQFF,TGTGCCAGCAGCCCAACTCCGGGACTAGCGGGATCGAGCTCCTACAATGAGCAGTTCTTC
NA,TRBD2,TRBJ2-7,TRBV19,CASSLPAASGRNEQYF,TGTGCCAGTAGTCTCCCAGCGGCTAGCGGGAGGAACGAGCAGTACTTC
once,TRBD1,TRBJ1-2,TRBV4-3,CASSQDHWTGVNGYTF,TGCGCCAGCAGCCAAGACCATTGGACAGGGGTGAACGGCTACACCTTC